Here is one T cell receptor (gamma chain) with its context. The antigen is not known. The data stem from a study of human gamma delta and Vdelta1 T cells. The CDR3 is 13 residues long. Germline assignment: CDR1 EGSTGY and CDR2 YDSYTSSV. Germline trimming cut 4 bases from V and 7 bases from J; bases unmatched to any gene: 10. TCRdb reran clone calling via CATT on the PCR reads. Here the sample spans around 4,500 gamma-chain clones, roughly a third being singletons. The sequencing sample was made of Vdelta1 gamma-delta T cells from blood grown in culture (DOT cells). This receptor was obtained from a human donor in good health. J is TRGJ1 or TRGJ2 and V is TRGV4. CDR3 in amino acids: CATWDGFGYKKLF. In DNA, the CDR3 is TGTGCCACCTGGGACGGGTTCGGGTATAAGAAACTCTTT.